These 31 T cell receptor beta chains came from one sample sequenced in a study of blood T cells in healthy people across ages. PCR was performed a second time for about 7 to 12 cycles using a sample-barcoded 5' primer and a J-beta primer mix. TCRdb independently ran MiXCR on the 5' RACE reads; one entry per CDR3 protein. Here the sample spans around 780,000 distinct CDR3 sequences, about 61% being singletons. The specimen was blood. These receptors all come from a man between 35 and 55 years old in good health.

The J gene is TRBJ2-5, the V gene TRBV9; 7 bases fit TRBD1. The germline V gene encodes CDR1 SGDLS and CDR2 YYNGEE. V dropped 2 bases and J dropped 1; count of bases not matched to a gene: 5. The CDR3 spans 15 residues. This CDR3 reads CASSVLGTVQETQYF. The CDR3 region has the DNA TGTGCCAGCAGCGTTTTGGGGACAGTCCAAGAGACCCAGTACTTC.

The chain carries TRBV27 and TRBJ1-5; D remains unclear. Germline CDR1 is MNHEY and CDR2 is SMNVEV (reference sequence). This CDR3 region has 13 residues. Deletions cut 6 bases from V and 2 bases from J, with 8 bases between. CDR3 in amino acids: CASSGGGNQPQHF. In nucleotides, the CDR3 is TGTGCCAGCAGCGGCGGAGGCAATCAGCCCCAGCATTTT.

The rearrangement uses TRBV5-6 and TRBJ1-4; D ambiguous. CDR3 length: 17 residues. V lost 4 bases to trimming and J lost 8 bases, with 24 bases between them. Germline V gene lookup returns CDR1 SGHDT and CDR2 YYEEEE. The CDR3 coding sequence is TGTGCCAGCAGCCCGGTCGGCGTTGGACGGGCAGGCGAAAAACTGTTTTTT. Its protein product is CASSPVGVGRAGEKLFF.

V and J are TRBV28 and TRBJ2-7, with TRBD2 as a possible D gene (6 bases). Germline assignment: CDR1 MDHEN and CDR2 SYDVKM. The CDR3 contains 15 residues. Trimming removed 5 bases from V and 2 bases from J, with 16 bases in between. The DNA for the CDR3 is TGTGCCAGCAGTCCTTCCGGCGGGAACCCCTACGAGCAGTACTTC. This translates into CASSPSGGNPYEQYF.

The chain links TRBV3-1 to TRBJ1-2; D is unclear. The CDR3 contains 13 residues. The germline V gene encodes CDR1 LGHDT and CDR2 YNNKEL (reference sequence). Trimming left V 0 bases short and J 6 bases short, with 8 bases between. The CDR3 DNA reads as TGTGCCAGCAGCCAAGAGGGTTATGATGGCTACACCTTC. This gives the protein CASSQEGYDGYTF. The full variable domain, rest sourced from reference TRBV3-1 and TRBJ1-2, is DTAVSQTPKYLVTQMGNDKSIKCEQNLGHDTMYWYKQDSKKFLKIMFSYNNKELIINETVPNRFSPKSPDKAHLNLHINSLELGDSAVYFCASSQEGYDGYTFGSGTRLTVV.

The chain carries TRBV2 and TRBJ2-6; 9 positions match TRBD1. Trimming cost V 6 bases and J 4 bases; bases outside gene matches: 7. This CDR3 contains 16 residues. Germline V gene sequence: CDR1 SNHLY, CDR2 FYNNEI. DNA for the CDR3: TGTGCCAGCAGAGGGACAGGGATTCTGGGGGCCAACGTCCTGACTTTC. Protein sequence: CASRGTGILGANVLTF. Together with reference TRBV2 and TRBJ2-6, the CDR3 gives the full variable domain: EPEVTQTPSHQVTQMGQEVILRCVPISNHLYFYWYRQILGQKVEFLVSFYNNEISEKSEIFDDQFSVERPDGSNFTLKIRSTKLEDSAMYFCASRGTGILGANVLTFGAGSRLTVL.

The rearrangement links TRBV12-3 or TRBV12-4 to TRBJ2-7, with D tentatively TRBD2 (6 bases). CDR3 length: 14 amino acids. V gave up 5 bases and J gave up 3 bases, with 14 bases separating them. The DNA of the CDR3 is TGTGCCAGCAGTGCCGTGGGGGGTATCTACGAGCAGTACTTC. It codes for CASSAVGGIYEQYF.

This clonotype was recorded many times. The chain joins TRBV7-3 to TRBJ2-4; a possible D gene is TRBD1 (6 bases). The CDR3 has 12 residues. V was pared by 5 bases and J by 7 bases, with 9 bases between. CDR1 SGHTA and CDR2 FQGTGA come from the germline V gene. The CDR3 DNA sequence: TGTGCCAGCAGCCAACAGGGTAACATTCAGTACTTC. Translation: CASSQQGNIQYF. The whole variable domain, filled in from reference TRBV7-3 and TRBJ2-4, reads GAGVSQTPSNKVTEKGKYVELRCDPISGHTALYWYRQSLGQGPEFLIYFQGTGAADDSGLPNDRFFAVRPEGSVSTLKIQRTERGDSAVYLCASSQQGNIQYFGAGTRLSVL.

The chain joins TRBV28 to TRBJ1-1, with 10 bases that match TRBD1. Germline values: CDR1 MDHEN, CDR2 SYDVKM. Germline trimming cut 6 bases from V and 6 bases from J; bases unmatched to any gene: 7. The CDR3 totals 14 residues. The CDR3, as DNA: TGTGCCAGCAGGGGGACAGGGGAAGGGTCTGAAGCTTTCTTT. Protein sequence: CASRGTGEGSEAFF.

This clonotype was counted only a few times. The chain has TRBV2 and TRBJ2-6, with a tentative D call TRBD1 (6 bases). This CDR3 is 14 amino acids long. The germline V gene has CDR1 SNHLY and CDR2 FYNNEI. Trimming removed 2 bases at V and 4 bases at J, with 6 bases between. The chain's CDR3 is CASSEQGGANVLTF. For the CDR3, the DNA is TGTGCCAGCAGTGAACAGGGGGGGGCCAACGTCCTGACTTTC.

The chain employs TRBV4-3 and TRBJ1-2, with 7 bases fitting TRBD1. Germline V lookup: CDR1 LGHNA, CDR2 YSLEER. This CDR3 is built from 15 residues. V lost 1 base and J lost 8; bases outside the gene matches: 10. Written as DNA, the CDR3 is TGCGCCAGCAGCCAAGCTGAACGAGGGGGCGGCGGCTACACCTTC. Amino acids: CASSQAERGGGGYTF.

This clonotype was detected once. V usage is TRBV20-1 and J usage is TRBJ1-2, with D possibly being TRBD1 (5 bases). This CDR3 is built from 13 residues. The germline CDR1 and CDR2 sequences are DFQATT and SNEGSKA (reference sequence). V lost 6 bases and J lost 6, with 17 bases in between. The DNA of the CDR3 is TGCAGTGCCCGGTTAGGGGATTGGGATGGCTACACCTTC. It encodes CSARLGDWDGYTF.

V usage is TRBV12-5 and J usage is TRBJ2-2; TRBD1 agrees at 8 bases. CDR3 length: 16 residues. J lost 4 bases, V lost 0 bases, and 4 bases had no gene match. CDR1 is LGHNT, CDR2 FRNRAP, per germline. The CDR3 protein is CASGLVVTGATGELFF. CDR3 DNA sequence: TGTGCTAGTGGTTTGGTCGTGACAGGGGCCACCGGGGAGCTGTTTTTT.

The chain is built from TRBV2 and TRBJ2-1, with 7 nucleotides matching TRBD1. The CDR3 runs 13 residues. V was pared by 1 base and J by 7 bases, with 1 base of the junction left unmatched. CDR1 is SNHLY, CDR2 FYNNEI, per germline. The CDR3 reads CASSEGDRNEQFF. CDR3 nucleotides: TGTGCCAGCAGTGAAGGGGACAGAAATGAGCAGTTCTTC.

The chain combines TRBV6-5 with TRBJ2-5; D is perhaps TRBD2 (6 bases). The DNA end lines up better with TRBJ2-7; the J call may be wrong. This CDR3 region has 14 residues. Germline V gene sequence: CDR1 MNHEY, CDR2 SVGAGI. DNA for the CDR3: TGTGCCAGCAGTTACTCCGGGGAGGATTCCGAGCAGTACTTC. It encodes CASSYSGEDSEQYF.

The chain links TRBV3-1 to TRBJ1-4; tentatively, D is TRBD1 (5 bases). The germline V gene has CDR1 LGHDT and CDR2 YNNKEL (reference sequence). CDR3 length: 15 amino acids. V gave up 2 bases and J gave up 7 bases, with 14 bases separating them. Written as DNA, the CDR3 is TGTGCCAGCAGCCAAATTAGGGGTATAAGTGAAAAACTGTTTTTT. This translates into CASSQIRGISEKLFF.

The CDR3 reads CASSSQDSNQPQHF. In nucleotides, the CDR3 is TGTGCCAGCAGCTCTCAGGATAGCAATCAGCCCCAGCATTTT. The V call is TRBV7-2, the J call TRBJ1-5; D is uncertain. V was pared by 4 bases and J by 0 bases, with 7 bases between. Germline values: CDR1 SGHTA, CDR2 FQGNSA. This CDR3 contains 14 residues.

The CDR3 spells CSATGQPNEKLFF. In nucleotides, the CDR3 is TGCAGTGCCACGGGACAGCCAAATGAAAAACTGTTTTTT. The gene calls are TRBV20-1 and TRBJ1-4; 7 bases line up with TRBD1. V gave up 6 bases and J gave up 5 bases; unmatched junction bases: 6. The germline CDR1 and CDR2 sequences are DFQATT and SNEGSKA (reference sequence). The CDR3 totals 13 residues.

CDR3 region: CASSLGGQGRGDTQYF. For the CDR3, the DNA is TGCGCCAGCAGCTTGGGCGGACAGGGACGAGGAGATACGCAGTATTTT. The chain employs TRBV5-1 and TRBJ2-3; 8 positions match TRBD1. J gave up 5 bases and V 0 bases, and 8 bases lay outside the gene matches. Germline CDR1 SGHRS, CDR2 YFSETQ. There are 16 residues in the CDR3.

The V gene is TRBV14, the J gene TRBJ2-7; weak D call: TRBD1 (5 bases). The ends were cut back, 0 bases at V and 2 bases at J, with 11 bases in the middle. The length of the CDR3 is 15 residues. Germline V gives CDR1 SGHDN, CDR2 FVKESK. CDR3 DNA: TGTGCCAGCAGCCAAGATTCGACAGTAACCTACGAGCAGTACTTC. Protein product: CASSQDSTVTYEQYF.

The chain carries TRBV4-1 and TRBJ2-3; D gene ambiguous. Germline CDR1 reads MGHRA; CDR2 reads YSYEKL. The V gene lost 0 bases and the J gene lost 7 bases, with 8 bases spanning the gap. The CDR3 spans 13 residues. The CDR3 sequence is CASSQDIRNTQYF. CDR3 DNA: TGCGCCAGCAGCCAAGATATTAGAAATACGCAGTATTTT.

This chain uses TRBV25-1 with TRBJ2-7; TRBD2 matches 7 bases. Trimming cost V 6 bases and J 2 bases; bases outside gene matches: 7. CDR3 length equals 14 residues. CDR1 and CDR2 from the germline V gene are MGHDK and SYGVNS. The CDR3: CASSSGNTPYEQYF. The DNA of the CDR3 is TGTGCCAGCAGCAGCGGGAATACACCCTACGAGCAGTACTTC.

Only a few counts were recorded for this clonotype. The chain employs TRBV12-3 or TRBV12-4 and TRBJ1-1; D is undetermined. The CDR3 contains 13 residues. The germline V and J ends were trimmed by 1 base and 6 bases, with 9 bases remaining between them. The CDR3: CASSLGVGAEAFF. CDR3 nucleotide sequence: TGTGCCAGCAGTTTAGGAGTTGGCGCTGAAGCTTTCTTT.

The CDR3 coding sequence is TGTGCCAGCAGTGACAGTAGGTTCACTGAAGCTTTCTTT. This gives the protein CASSDSRFTEAFF. The chain employs TRBV2 and TRBJ1-1, with D uncertain. This CDR3 spans 13 amino acids. Trimming removed 3 bases at V and 4 bases at J, with 9 bases between. Germline CDR1 reads SNHLY; CDR2 reads FYNNEI.

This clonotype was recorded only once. CDR3 sequence reads: CASSHDRSSSYEQYF. Here the CDR3 DNA reads TGTGCCAGCAGTCACGACAGGTCTAGCTCCTACGAGCAGTACTTC. J is TRBJ2-7 and V is TRBV7-6, with TRBD1 as a possible D gene (6 bases). V was pared by 6 bases and J by 0 bases, with 15 bases between. The CDR3 runs to 15 residues. Germline values: CDR1 SGHVS, CDR2 FNYEAQ.

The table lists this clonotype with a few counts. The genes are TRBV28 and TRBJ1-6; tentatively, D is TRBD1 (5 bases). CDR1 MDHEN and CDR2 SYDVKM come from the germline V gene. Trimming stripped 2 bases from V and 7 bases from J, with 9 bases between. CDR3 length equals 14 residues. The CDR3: CASSLGGVNSPLHF. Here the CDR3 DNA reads TGTGCCAGCAGTTTAGGGGGGGTCAATTCACCCCTCCACTTT.

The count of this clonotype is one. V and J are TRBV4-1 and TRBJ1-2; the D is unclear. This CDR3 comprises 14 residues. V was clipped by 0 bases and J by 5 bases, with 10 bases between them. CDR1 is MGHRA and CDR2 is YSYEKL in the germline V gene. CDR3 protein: CASSQDQDGYGYTF. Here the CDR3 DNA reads TGCGCCAGCAGCCAAGATCAAGACGGTTATGGCTACACCTTC.

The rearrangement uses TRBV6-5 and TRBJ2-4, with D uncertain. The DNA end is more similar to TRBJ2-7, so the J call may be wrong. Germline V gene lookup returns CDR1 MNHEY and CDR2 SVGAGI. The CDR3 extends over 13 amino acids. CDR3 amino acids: CASSYSNRHEQYF. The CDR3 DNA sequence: TGTGCCAGCAGTTACTCGAACAGACACGAGCAGTACTTC.

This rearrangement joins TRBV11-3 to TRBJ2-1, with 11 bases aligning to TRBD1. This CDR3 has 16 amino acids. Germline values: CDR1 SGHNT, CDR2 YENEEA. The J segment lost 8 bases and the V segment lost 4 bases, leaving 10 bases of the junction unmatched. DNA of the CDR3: TGTGCCAGCAGCTCACAATGGACAGGGGGCCAGGATGAGCAGTTCTTC. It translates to CASSSQWTGGQDEQFF.

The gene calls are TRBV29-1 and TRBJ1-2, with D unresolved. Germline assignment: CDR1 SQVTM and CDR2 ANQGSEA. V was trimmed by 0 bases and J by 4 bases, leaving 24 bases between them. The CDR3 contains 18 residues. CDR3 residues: CSVEDFFQEGRMAYGYTF. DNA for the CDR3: TGCAGCGTTGAAGATTTTTTCCAGGAGGGCAGGATGGCCTATGGCTACACCTTC. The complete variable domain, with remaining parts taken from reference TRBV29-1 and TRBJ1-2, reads SAVISQKPSRDICQRGTSLTIQCQVDSQVTMMFWYRQQPGQSLTLIATANQGSEATYESGFVIDKFPISRPNLTFSTLTVSNMSPEDSSIYLCSVEDFFQEGRMAYGYTFGSGTRLTVV.

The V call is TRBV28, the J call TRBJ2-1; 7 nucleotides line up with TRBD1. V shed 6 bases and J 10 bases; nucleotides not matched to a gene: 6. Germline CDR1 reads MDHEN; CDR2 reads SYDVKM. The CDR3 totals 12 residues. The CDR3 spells CASSPGDREQFF. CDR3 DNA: TGTGCCAGCAGCCCTGGGGACAGAGAGCAGTTCTTC.